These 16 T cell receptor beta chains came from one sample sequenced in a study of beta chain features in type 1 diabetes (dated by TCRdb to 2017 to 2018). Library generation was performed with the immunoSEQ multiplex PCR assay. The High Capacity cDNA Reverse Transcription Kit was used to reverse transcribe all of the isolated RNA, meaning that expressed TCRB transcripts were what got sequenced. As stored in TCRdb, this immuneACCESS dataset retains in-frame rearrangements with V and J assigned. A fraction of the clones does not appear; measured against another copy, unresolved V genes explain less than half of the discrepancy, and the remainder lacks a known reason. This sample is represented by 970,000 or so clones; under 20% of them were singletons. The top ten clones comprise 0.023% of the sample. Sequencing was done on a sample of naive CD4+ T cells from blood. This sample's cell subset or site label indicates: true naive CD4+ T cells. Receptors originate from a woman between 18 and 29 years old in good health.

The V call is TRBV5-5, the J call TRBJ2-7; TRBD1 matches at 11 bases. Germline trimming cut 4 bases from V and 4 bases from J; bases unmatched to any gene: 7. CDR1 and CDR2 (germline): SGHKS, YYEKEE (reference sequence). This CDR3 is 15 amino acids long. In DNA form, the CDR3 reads TGTGCCAGCAGCCCGCTGGGGACAGGGGGGTACGAGCAGTACTTC. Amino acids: CASSPLGTGGYEQYF.

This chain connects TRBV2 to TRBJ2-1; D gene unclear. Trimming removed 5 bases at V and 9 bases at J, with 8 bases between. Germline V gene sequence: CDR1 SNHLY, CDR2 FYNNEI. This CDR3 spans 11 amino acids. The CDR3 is CASSTLGEQFF. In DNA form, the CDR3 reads TGTGCCAGCAGTACCCTCGGTGAGCAGTTCTTC.

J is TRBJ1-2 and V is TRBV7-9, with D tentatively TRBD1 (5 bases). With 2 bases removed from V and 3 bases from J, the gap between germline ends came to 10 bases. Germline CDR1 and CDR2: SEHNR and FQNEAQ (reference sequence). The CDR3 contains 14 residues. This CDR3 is CASSLSTGDYGYTF. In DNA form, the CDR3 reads TGTGCCAGCAGCTTATCTACGGGGGACTATGGCTACACCTTC.

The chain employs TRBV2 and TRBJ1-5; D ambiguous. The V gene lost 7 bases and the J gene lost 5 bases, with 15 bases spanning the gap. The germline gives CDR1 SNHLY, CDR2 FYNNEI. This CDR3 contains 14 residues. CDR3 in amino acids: CASTTNQEDQPQHF. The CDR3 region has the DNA TGTGCCAGCACTACGAATCAAGAGGATCAGCCCCAGCATTTT.

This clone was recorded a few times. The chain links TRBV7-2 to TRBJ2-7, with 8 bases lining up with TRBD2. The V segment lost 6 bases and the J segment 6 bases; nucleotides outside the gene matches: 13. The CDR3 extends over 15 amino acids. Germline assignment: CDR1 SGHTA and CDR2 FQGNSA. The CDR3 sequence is CASSSMGTRSPEQYF. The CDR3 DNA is TGTGCCAGCAGTTCTATGGGGACTAGGTCTCCCGAGCAGTACTTC.

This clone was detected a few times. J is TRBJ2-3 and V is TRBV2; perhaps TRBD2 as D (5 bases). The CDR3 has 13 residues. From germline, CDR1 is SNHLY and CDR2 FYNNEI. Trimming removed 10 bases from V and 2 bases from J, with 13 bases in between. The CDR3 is CATVTRFTDTQYF. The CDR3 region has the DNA TGTGCCACGGTAACTAGGTTCACAGATACGCAGTATTTT.

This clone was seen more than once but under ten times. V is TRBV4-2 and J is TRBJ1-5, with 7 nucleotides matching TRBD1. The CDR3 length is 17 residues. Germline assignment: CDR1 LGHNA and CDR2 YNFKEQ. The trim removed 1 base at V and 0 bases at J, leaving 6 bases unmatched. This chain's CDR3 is CASSQAGTENSNQPQHF. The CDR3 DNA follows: TGTGCCAGCAGCCAAGCCGGGACAGAAAATAGCAATCAGCCCCAGCATTTT.

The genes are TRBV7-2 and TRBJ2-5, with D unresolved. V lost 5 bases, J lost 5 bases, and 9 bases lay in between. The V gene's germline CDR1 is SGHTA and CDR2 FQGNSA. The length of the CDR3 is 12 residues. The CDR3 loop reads CASSRSTETQYF. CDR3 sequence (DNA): TGTGCCAGCAGCCGCAGTACGGAGACCCAGTACTTC.

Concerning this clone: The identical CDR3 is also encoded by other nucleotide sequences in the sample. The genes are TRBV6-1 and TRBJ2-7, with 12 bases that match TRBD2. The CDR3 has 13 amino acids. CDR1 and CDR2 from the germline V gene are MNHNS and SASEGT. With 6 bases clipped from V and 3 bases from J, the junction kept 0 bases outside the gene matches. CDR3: CASRTSGSYEQYF. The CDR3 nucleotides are TGTGCCAGCAGGACTAGCGGGAGCTACGAGCAGTACTTC.

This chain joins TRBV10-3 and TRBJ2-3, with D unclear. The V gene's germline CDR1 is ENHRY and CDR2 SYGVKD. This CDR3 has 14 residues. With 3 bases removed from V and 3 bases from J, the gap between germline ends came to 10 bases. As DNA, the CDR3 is TGTGCCATCAGTGATCAACTTAGGACAGATACGCAGTATTTT. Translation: CAISDQLRTDTQYF.

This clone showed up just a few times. This CDR3 reads CASGDQGRYTGELFF. The DNA of the CDR3 is TGTGCCAGCGGGGACCAGGGGCGATACACCGGGGAGCTGTTTTTT. This chain joins TRBV7-2 and TRBJ2-2, with D possibly matching TRBD1 (6 bases). This CDR3 contains 15 residues. Deletions cut 8 bases from V and 3 bases from J, with 16 bases between. Germline CDR1 reads SGHTA; CDR2 reads FQGNSA.

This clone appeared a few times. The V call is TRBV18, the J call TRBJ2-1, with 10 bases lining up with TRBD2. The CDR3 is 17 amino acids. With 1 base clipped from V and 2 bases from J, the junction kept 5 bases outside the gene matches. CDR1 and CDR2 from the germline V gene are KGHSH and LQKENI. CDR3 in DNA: TGTGCCAGCTCACCACTAGCGGGAGGCCACACCTACAATGAGCAGTTCTTC. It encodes CASSPLAGGHTYNEQFF.

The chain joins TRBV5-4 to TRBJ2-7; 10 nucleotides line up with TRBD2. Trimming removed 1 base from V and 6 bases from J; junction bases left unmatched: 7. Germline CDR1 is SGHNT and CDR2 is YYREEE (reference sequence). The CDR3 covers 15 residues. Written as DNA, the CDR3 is TGTGCCAGCAGCTTGCAAGCGGGAGGGCCTCCCGAGCAGTACTTC. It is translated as CASSLQAGGPPEQYF. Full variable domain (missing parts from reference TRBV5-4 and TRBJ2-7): ETGVTQSPTHLIKTRGQQVTLRCSSQSGHNTVSWYQQALGQGPQFIFQYYREEENGRGNFPPRFSGLQFPNYSSELNVNALELDDSALYLCASSLQAGGPPEQYFGPGTRLTVT.

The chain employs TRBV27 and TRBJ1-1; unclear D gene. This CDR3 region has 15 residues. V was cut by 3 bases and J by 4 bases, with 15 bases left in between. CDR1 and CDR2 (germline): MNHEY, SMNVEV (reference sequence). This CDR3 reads CASSFGLNSFTEAFF. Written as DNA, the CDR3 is TGTGCCAGCAGTTTTGGATTGAACAGTTTCACTGAAGCTTTCTTT.

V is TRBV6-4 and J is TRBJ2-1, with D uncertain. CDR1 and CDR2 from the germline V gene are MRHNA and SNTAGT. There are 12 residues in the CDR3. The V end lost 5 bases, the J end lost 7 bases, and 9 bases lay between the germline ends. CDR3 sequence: CASSLRWNEQFF. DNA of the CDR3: TGTGCCAGCAGTTTACGGTGGAATGAGCAGTTCTTC.

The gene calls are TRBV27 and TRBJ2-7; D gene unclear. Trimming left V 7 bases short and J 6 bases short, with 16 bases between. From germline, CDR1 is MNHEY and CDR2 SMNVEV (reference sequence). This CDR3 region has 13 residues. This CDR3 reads CASNSSPSGEQYF. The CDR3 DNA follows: TGTGCCAGCAATTCATCCCCATCGGGCGAGCAGTACTTC.